Listed here is a single T cell receptor beta chain. Antigen specificity is unknown. The CDR3 is 14 amino acids. Between the trimmed V and J ends, which lost 4 bases and 3 bases, there was a span of 12 bases. The germline CDR1 and CDR2 sequences are ENHRY and SYGVKD. The data are from a study of T cells after yellow fever vaccination. Findings of the study overall: A faster peak, day 5 versus 15, was reached by the weaker secondary response. FACS-sorted repertoires could harbor abundant contaminating bulk-population clonotypes.

UMIs and a universal primer site were added when TCR cDNA was made by 5'RACE template switching. TCRdb used MiXCR to reprocess the 5' RACE reads, holding one entry per CDR3 protein. This table holds about 220,000 distinct CDR3 sequences, over 6.5% found once. The V call is TRBV10-3, the J call TRBJ2-5; no firm D call. The sequence derives from a young man who received the YFV17D yellow fever vaccine. This specimen was CD4+ T cells sorted from PBMCs, taken on the day of the yellow fever booster vaccination. This CDR3 reads CAISVGALEETQYF. For the CDR3, the DNA is TGTGCCATCAGTGTAGGAGCGCTGGAAGAGACCCAGTACTTC.